These T cell receptor beta chains were read from a single sample in a study of control samples from healthy donors and cancer patients. Profiled with immunoSEQ multiplex PCR; TCRdb holds only in-frame clones, not every one. Seen here are about 150,000 clones, approximately 93% observed once, and the top ten hold 2% to 2.5%. Sample: blood. The receptors were gathered from a man aged 45-65 years in good health. Each CDR3 is given with its conserved first and last residue. D genes are given only for firm matches. Not every row has a clone size; where given, it reads once, few, many or a size class.

V gene,clone size,J gene,D gene,CDR3 protein,CDR3 DNA
TRBV29-1,NA,TRBJ2-7,NA,CSVVLGLSSYEQYF,TGCAGCGTGGTCCTGGGCCTGAGCTCCTACGAGCAGTACTTC
TRBV28,NA,TRBJ2-7,TRBD1,CASSLTGQGGYEQYF,TGTGCCAGCAGTTTGACCGGACAGGGAGGCTACGAGCAGTACTTC
TRBV5-1,NA,TRBJ1-6,NA,CASSLQEGVGSPLHF,TGCGCCAGCAGCTTACAGGAGGGGGTGGGTTCACCCCTCCACTTT
TRBV7-6,NA,TRBJ2-3,TRBD2,CASSLNGRTSGWTDTQYF,TGTGCCAGCAGCTTAAATGGACGGACTAGTGGGTGGACAGATACGCAGTATTTT
TRBV30,NA,TRBJ1-3,TRBD1,CAWSDDRGGNTIYF,TGTGCCTGGAGTGACGACAGGGGCGGAAACACCATATATTTT
TRBV9,once,TRBJ1-4,NA,CASSPQGGGGNEKLFF,TGTGCCAGCAGCCCCCAGGGTGGGGGTGGTAATGAAAAACTGTTTTTT
TRBV3-1/TRBV3-2,NA,TRBJ2-3,TRBD2,CASSQASGLSTDTQYF,TGTGCCAGCAGCCAAGCTAGCGGGCTTAGCACAGATACGCAGTATTTT
TRBV7-2,few,TRBJ1-5,NA,CASSFWNQPQHF,TGTGCCAGCAGCTTCTGGAATCAGCCCCAGCATTTT
TRBV4-1,NA,TRBJ2-2,NA,CASSPSRSGELFF,TGCGCCAGCAGTCCTAGTAGGTCCGGGGAGCTGTTTTTT
TRBV28,NA,TRBJ1-3,NA,CASSLLPPGNPRNTIYF,TGTGCCAGCAGTTTATTACCCCCGGGAAACCCACGAAACACCATATATTTT
TRBV11-3,NA,TRBJ2-1,NA,CASSLGESSYNEQFF,TGTGCCAGCAGCTTGGGGGAGAGCTCCTACAATGAGCAGTTCTTC
TRBV29-1,NA,TRBJ1-1,NA,CSAGRVSEAFF,TGCAGCGCTGGAAGGGTCTCTGAAGCTTTCTTT
TRBV6-6,few,TRBJ1-5,TRBD1,CASSKGQGGQPQHF,TGTGCCAGCAGTAAGGGACAGGGTGGTCAGCCCCAGCATTTT
TRBV19,NA,TRBJ2-3,NA,CASSSGPGTYTQYF,TGTGCCAGTAGTTCCGGGCCGGGGACATATACGCAGTATTTT
TRBV5-1,NA,TRBJ1-2,TRBD1,CASSTGTGNYGYTF,TGCGCCAGCAGCACCGGGACAGGGAACTATGGTTACACCTTC
TRBV19,NA,TRBJ2-3,TRBD2,CASSSGRAGGGTDTQYF,TGTGCCAGTAGTAGCGGGAGGGCCGGGGGCGGCACAGATACGCAGTATTTT
TRBV28,NA,TRBJ1-5,NA,CASKGRFNQPQHF,TGTGCCAGCAAAGGACGGTTCAATCAGCCCCAGCATTTT